A single sample gave rise to the 5 T cell receptor beta chains below, sequenced in a study of T cells in Graves' hyperthyroidism and ophthalmopathy. Regions amplified from RNA transcripts were the TCR beta CDR3 regions. HTBI primers were used for first-round RT-PCR of the TCR CDR3. TCRdb ran MiXCR on the multiplex PCR reads and lists one entry per CDR3 protein. The sample lists roughly 500,000 distinct CDR3 sequences, under 60% occurring once. The material sequenced was peripheral blood or thyroid tissue (not recorded which). Receptors originate from an adult woman with Graves' disease, either hyperthyroidism or ophthalmopathy (not recorded which).

The chain has TRBV7-9 and TRBJ2-5; 11 bases are a match to TRBD2. Germline V gene data show CDR1 as SEHNR and CDR2 as FQNEAQ (reference sequence). After removal of 8 bases from V and 4 bases from J, the junction contained 18 bases not matched to a gene. The CDR3 covers 18 residues. The CDR3 is CASPLLPGLAGSLETQYF. The CDR3, as DNA: TGTGCCAGCCCCCTTCTCCCAGGACTAGCGGGCAGCCTAGAGACCCAGTACTTC. Variable domain in full (rest from reference TRBV7-9 and TRBJ2-5): DTGVSQNPRHKITKRGQNVTFRCDPISEHNRLYWYRQTLGQGPEFLTYFQNEAQLEKSRLLSDRFSAERPKGSFSTLEIQRTEQGDSAMYLCASPLLPGLAGSLETQYFGPGTRLLVL.

This clonotype turned up a few times. The chain carries TRBV25-1 and TRBJ2-7; D is uncertain. Trimming took 3 bases from V and 0 from J, leaving 12 bases between them. Germline loops: CDR1 MGHDK, CDR2 SYGVNS. This CDR3 has 15 residues. The CDR3 coding sequence is TGTGCCAGCAGTGACACAAGTACCTTCTCCTACGAGCAGTACTTC. Protein: CASSDTSTFSYEQYF.

This clonotype was counted ten times or more. V is TRBV25-1 and J is TRBJ2-5; the D is unclear. CDR3 length: 14 amino acids. The V gene lost 5 bases and the J gene lost 4 bases, with 14 bases spanning the gap. Germline CDR1 and CDR2: MGHDK and SYGVNS. DNA for the CDR3: TGTGCCAGCAGTCGGTTGCCAGGCGTAGAGACCCAGTACTTC. It codes for CASSRLPGVETQYF.

There are many counts of this clonotype. The V call is TRBV4-1, the J call TRBJ2-5; weak D call: TRBD2 (6 bases). This CDR3 is 16 amino acids long. Germline CDR1 and CDR2: MGHRA and YSYEKL. V shed 1 base and J shed 1 base, with 13 bases lying between them. CDR3 protein: CASSQAWRGSQETQYF. The CDR3 DNA reads as TGCGCCAGCAGCCAAGCATGGAGGGGCAGCCAAGAGACCCAGTACTTC.

This clonotype was recorded at least ten times. The chain uses TRBV2 and TRBJ1-5; no clear D. The CDR3 totals 13 residues. Trimming took 4 bases from V and 9 from J, leaving 13 bases between them. Germline V CDR1 and CDR2: SNHLY, FYNNEI. This chain's CDR3 is CASSVDAHAPQHF. In nucleotides, the CDR3 is TGTGCCAGCAGTGTGGACGCCCACGCGCCCCAGCATTTT.